These 20 T cell receptor beta chains were sequenced from one sample in a study of shared clonotypes between healthy human individuals. Data came from immunoSEQ multiplex PCR; TCRdb stores just in-frame clones and leaves some out. The table shows about 820,000 clones, with approximately 92% occurring only once. The naive CD8 fraction comprised CD45RO-negative cells positively selected for CCR7 and excluded terminally differentiated effector memory CD45RA+ cells. Sample: naive CD8+ T cells sorted from blood. The receptor source for this set is a man aged 25 to 40 in good health.

This rearrangement joins TRBV4-1 to TRBJ2-3; D gene unclear. CDR3 length equals 12 residues. Germline CDR1 and CDR2: MGHRA and YSYEKL. The V and J ends lost 3 bases and 2 bases respectively, with 3 bases between them. The CDR3 sequence: CASSHDTDTQYF. The DNA for the CDR3 is TGCGCCAGCAGCCATGACACAGATACGCAGTATTTT.

V usage is TRBV30 and J usage is TRBJ1-5, with D possibly being TRBD1 (5 bases). CDR3 length: 15 amino acids. Trimming cost V 0 bases and J 1 base, with 10 bases left between them. Germline CDR1 and CDR2: GTSNPN and SVGIG (reference sequence). In DNA, the CDR3 is TGTGCCTGGAGTGTAGTAGCAGGGAGCAATCAGCCCCAGCATTTT. This gives the protein CAWSVVAGSNQPQHF.

The V gene is TRBV7-9, the J gene TRBJ2-7; D uncertain. The germline V gene has CDR1 SEHNR and CDR2 FQNEAQ (reference sequence). V was cut by 5 bases and J by 3 bases, with 20 bases left in between. The CDR3 length is 16 residues. DNA of the CDR3: TGTGCCAGCAGCCCCCGAACGGACGTGAAAAACTACGAGCAGTACTTC. Residues: CASSPRTDVKNYEQYF.

The rearrangement uses TRBV14 and TRBJ2-2; 10 bases match TRBD2. Trimming took 3 bases from V and 4 from J; bases not matched to a gene: 14. The CDR3 is 19 amino acids. Germline V lookup: CDR1 SGHDN, CDR2 FVKESK. The CDR3 DNA sequence: TGTGCCAGCAGCCATCGAGGGTGGTCTAGCGGGAGTGTCACCGGGGAGCTGTTTTTT. This encodes CASSHRGWSSGSVTGELFF. The entire variable domain, with the rest obtained from reference TRBV14 and TRBJ2-2, is as follows: EAGVTQFPSHSVIEKGQTVTLRCDPISGHDNLYWYRRVMGKEIKFLLHFVKESKQDESGMPNNRFLAERTGGTYSTLKVQPAELEDSGVYFCASSHRGWSSGSVTGELFFGEGSRLTVL.

This clone was recorded only once. The chain couples TRBV19 to TRBJ2-3; no reliable D call. V gave up 0 bases and J gave up 5 bases, with 18 bases separating them. Per the germline V gene, CDR1 is LNHDA and CDR2 is SQIVND (reference sequence). This CDR3 has 17 amino acids. CDR3: CASSIDRSHHSRDTQYF. The CDR3 DNA reads as TGTGCCAGTAGTATAGATCGTTCGCACCACTCAAGAGATACGCAGTATTTT.

The chain couples TRBV9 to TRBJ2-1; 7 bases align to TRBD2. This CDR3 comprises 18 residues. The junction had 11 bases not matched to a gene; V was cut back by 2 bases and J by 0 bases. Germline assignment: CDR1 SGDLS and CDR2 YYNGEE. The CDR3 loop reads CASSVISSGLSSYNEQFF. The CDR3, as DNA: TGTGCCAGCAGCGTGATTAGTAGCGGGTTGAGCTCCTACAATGAGCAGTTCTTC.

The chain carries TRBV19 and TRBJ2-2; a weak D match, TRBD1 (6 bases). CDR3 length equals 15 residues. Germline CDR1 and CDR2: LNHDA and SQIVND (reference sequence). Trimming cost V 5 bases and J 6 bases, with 16 bases left between them. The CDR3, as DNA: TGTGCCAGTAGTTCCGCAGGGGTGATCTCCGGGGAGCTGTTTTTT. This codes for CASSSAGVISGELFF. The whole variable domain, remainder taken from reference TRBV19 and TRBJ2-2, is DGGITQSPKYLFRKEGQNVTLSCEQNLNHDAMYWYRQDPGQGLRLIYYSQIVNDFQKGDIAEGYSVSREKKESFPLTVTSAQKNPTAFYLCASSSAGVISGELFFGEGSRLTVL.

The chain combines TRBV5-1 with TRBJ2-7; D not certain. The length of the CDR3 is 13 residues. Germline loops: CDR1 SGHRS, CDR2 YFSETQ. Trimming stripped 7 bases from V and 3 bases from J, with 14 bases between. The CDR3 nucleotides are TGCGCCAGCCGGCCGGAGATGAGCTACGAGCAGTACTTC. Protein product: CASRPEMSYEQYF.

The rearrangement links TRBV6-6 to TRBJ1-1; D unclear. In germline, CDR1 is MNHNY, CDR2 SVGAGI (reference sequence). Trimming took off 2 bases at V and 1 base at J, with 5 bases between the two ends. There are 13 residues in the CDR3. The CDR3 here is CASSYSKNTEAFF. CDR3 nucleotides: TGTGCCAGCAGTTACAGCAAGAACACTGAAGCTTTCTTT.

As to this clone: In the same sample, other DNA sequences code for this CDR3. The rearrangement links TRBV9 to TRBJ1-1, with D perhaps matching TRBD1 (5 bases). Per germline, CDR1 SGDLS and CDR2 YYNGEE. V lost 4 bases to trimming and J lost 5 bases, with 12 bases between them. The CDR3 sequence is 13 residues long. CDR3 in DNA: TGTGCCAGCAGCTTGGGGGGAGGGACTGAAGCTTTCTTT. As protein: CASSLGGGTEAFF.

V gene TRBV7-9 combines with J gene TRBJ2-7; perhaps TRBD2 as D (5 bases). Germline V gene data show CDR1 as SEHNR and CDR2 as FQNEAQ (reference sequence). V was trimmed by 4 bases and J by 1 base, leaving 17 bases between them. CDR3 length: 16 residues. This CDR3 reads CASSSGEPDKSYEQYF. The CDR3 DNA is TGTGCCAGCAGCTCCGGGGAGCCTGACAAGTCCTACGAGCAGTACTTC. Full variable domain (rest looked up from reference TRBV7-9 and TRBJ2-7): DTGVSQNPRHKITKRGQNVTFRCDPISEHNRLYWYRQTLGQGPEFLTYFQNEAQLEKSRLLSDRFSAERPKGSFSTLEIQRTEQGDSAMYLCASSSGEPDKSYEQYFGPGTRLTVT.

This chain joins TRBV4-1 and TRBJ2-1; the match to TRBD2 covers 14 bases. In germline, CDR1 is MGHRA, CDR2 YSYEKL. Trimming at V came to 1 base and at J to 6 bases, leaving 2 bases not matched to a gene. This CDR3 contains 16 residues. The CDR3 spells CASSQGTSGRFNEQFF. In DNA form, the CDR3 reads TGCGCCAGCAGCCAAGGGACTAGCGGGAGGTTCAATGAGCAGTTCTTC.

V and J are TRBV28 and TRBJ2-3; no definite D call. The CDR3 consists of 15 residues. Germline values: CDR1 MDHEN, CDR2 SYDVKM. Trimming removed 6 bases at V and 0 bases at J, with 13 bases between. CDR3 DNA: TGTGCCAGCAGCCAAGACCCGGATAGCACAGATACGCAGTATTTT. This codes for CASSQDPDSTDTQYF.

The rearrangement uses TRBV14 and TRBJ1-2; the D gene is possibly TRBD1 (5 bases). This CDR3 is built from 15 residues. From germline, CDR1 is SGHDN and CDR2 FVKESK. Trimming took off 1 base at V and 4 bases at J, with 13 bases between the two ends. CDR3: CASSQGDGSSYGYTF. For the CDR3, the DNA is TGTGCCAGCAGCCAAGGGGACGGGAGTAGCTATGGCTACACCTTC. The whole variable domain, filled in from reference TRBV14 and TRBJ1-2, reads EAGVTQFPSHSVIEKGQTVTLRCDPISGHDNLYWYRRVMGKEIKFLLHFVKESKQDESGMPNNRFLAERTGGTYSTLKVQPAELEDSGVYFCASSQGDGSSYGYTFGSGTRLTVV.

This chain joins TRBV15 and TRBJ1-4, with 10 bases fitting TRBD1. This CDR3 contains 18 residues. With V trimmed by 1 base and J by 3 bases, 8 bases remained unmatched. CDR1 LNHNV and CDR2 YYDKDF come from the germline V gene (reference sequence). CDR3 region: CATSRGRTGGWANEKLFF. Here the CDR3 DNA reads TGTGCCACCAGCAGAGGACGGACAGGGGGTTGGGCTAATGAAAAACTGTTTTTT.

Here the CDR3 reads CASSFGTGGLEEKLFF. The CDR3 DNA reads as TGTGCCAGCAGCTTTGGGACAGGGGGCTTGGAAGAAAAACTGTTTTTT. This chain links TRBV5-6 with TRBJ1-4; the match to TRBD1 covers 12 bases. The V gene's germline CDR1 is SGHDT and CDR2 YYEEEE. The CDR3 consists of 16 residues. After removal of 2 bases from V and 8 bases from J, the junction contained 7 bases not matched to a gene.

In its sample, this clone was seen a few times. This rearrangement joins TRBV5-1 to TRBJ1-4; no clear D gene. The CDR3 has 14 amino acids. The V and J ends lost 0 bases and 8 bases respectively, with 11 bases between them. Germline V lookup: CDR1 SGHRS, CDR2 YFSETQ. The DNA of the CDR3 is TGCGCCAGCAGCTTGGTCGGGATTCGGGAAAAACTGTTTTTT. Amino acids: CASSLVGIREKLFF.

This chain links TRBV28 with TRBJ1-2; no reliable D call. Deletions cut 7 bases from V and 4 bases from J, with 19 bases between. In germline, CDR1 is MDHEN, CDR2 SYDVKM. The CDR3 length is 15 residues. The CDR3 spells CASKNGGRKRYGYTF. In nucleotides, the CDR3 is TGTGCCAGCAAAAACGGAGGCCGGAAACGCTATGGCTACACCTTC.

V is TRBV5-5 and J is TRBJ1-3; D unclear. Germline CDR1 SGHKS, CDR2 YYEKEE (reference sequence). The CDR3 runs 16 residues. The V and J ends lost 0 bases and 2 bases respectively, with 12 bases between them. In DNA form, the CDR3 reads TGTGCCAGCAGCTTGGTGGGTTTCGGAACTGGAAACACCATATATTTT. Translation: CASSLVGFGTGNTIYF.

The chain links TRBV7-7 to TRBJ2-2; D gene unclear. V gave up 1 base and J gave up 8 bases, with 5 bases separating them. Per the germline V gene, CDR1 is SSHAT and CDR2 is FNYEAQ (reference sequence). This CDR3 comprises 12 residues. DNA for the CDR3: TGTGCCAGCAGCTTAGGGGCTGGGGAGCTGTTTTTT. It specifies CASSLGAGELFF.